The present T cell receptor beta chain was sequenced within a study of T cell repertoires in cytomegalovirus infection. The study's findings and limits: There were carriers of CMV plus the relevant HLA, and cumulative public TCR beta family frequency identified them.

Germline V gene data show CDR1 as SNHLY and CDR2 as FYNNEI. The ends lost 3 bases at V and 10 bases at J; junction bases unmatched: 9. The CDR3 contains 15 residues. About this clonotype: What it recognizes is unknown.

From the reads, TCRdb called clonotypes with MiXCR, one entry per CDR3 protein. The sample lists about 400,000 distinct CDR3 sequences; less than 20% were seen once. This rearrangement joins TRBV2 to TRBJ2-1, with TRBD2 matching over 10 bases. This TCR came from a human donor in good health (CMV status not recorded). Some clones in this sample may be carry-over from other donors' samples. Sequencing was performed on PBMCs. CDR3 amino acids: CASSDQRGGGGEQFF. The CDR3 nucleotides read TGTGCCAGCAGTGATCAGCGGGGGGGCGGAGGCGAGCAGTTCTTC.